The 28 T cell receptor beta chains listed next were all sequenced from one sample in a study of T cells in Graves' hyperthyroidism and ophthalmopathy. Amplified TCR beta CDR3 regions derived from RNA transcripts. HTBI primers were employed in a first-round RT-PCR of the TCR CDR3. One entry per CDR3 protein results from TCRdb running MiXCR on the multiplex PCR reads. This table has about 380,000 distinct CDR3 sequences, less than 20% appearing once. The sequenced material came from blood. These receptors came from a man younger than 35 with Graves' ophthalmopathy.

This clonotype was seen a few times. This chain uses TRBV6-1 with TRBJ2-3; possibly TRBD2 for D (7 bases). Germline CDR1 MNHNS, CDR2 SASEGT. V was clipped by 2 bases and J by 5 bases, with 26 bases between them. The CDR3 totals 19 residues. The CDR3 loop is CASSEFPGAGGGILDTQYF. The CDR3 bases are TGTGCCAGCAGTGAATTTCCGGGGGCAGGCGGGGGAATATTAGATACGCAGTATTTT.

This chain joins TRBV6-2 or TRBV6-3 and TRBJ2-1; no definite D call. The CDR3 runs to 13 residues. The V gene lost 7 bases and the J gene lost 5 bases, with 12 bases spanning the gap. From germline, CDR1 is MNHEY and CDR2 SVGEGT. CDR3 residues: CASNTGSHNEQFF. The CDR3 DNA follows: TGTGCCAGCAATACCGGGTCCCACAATGAGCAGTTCTTC.

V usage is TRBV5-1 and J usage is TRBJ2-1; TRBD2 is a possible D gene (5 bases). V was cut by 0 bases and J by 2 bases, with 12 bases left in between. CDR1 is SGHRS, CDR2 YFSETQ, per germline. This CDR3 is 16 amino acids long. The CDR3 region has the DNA TGCGCCAGCAGCTTGGGACCCCGGGGAACCTACAATGAGCAGTTCTTC. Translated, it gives CASSLGPRGTYNEQFF.

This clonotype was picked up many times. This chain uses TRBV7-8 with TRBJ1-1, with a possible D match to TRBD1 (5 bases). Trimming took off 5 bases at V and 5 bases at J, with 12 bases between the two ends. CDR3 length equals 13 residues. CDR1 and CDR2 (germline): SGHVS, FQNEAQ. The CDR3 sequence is CASSPGTMTEAFF. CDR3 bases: TGTGCCAGCAGCCCTGGGACGATGACTGAAGCTTTCTTT. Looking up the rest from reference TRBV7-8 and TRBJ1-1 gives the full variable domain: GAGVSQSPRYKVAKRGQDVALRCDPISGHVSLFWYQQALGQGPEFLTYFQNEAQLDKSGLPSDRFFAERPEGSVSTLKIQRTQQEDSAVYLCASSPGTMTEAFFGQGTRLTVV.

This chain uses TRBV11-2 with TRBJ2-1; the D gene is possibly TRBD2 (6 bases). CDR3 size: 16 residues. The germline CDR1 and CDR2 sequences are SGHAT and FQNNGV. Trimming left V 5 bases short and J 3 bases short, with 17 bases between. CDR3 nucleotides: TGTGCCAGCAGCCTTACTAGCTCGGGATACTACAATGAGCAGTTCTTC. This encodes CASSLTSSGYYNEQFF.

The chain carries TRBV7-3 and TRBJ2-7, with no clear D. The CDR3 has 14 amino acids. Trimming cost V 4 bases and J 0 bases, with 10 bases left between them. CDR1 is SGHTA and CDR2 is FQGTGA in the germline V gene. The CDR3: CASSSDPSSYEQYF. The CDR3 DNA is TGTGCCAGCAGCTCAGACCCAAGCTCCTACGAGCAGTACTTC.

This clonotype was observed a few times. This CDR3 is CASSSLSGSRELFF. In nucleotides, the CDR3 is TGTGCCAGCAGCTCCCTAAGTGGTTCGAGGGAGCTGTTTTTT. The chain employs TRBV7-9 and TRBJ2-2; D unresolved. The CDR3 is made up of 14 amino acids. Germline V gene sequence: CDR1 SEHNR, CDR2 FQNEAQ (reference sequence). V lost 4 bases to trimming and J lost 9 bases, with 15 bases between them.

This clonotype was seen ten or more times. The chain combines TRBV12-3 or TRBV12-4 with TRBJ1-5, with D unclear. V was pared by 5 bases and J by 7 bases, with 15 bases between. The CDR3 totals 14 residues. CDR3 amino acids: CASSLGHAGQPQHF. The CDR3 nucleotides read TGTGCCAGCAGTCTGGGCCATGCGGGGCAGCCCCAGCATTTT.

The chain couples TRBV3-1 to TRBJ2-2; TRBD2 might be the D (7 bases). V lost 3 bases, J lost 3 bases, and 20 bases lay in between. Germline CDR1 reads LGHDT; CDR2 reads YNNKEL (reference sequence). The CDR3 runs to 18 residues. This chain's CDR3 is CASSHPTGGRGDTGELFF. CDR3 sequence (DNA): TGTGCCAGCAGCCACCCGACGGGGGGCCGTGGGGACACCGGGGAGCTGTTTTTT.

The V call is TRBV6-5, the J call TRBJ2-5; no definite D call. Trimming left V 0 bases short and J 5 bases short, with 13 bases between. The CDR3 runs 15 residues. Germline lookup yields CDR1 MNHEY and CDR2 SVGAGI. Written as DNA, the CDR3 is TGTGCCAGCAGTTACTCGGCGGTCCTAACGGAGACCCAGTACTTC. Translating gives CASSYSAVLTETQYF.

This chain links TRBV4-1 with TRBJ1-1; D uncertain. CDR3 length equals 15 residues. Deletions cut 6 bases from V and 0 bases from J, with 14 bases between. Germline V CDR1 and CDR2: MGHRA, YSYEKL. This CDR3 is CASSRPGNMNTEAFF. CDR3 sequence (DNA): TGCGCCAGCAGTCGCCCGGGGAACATGAACACTGAAGCTTTCTTT.

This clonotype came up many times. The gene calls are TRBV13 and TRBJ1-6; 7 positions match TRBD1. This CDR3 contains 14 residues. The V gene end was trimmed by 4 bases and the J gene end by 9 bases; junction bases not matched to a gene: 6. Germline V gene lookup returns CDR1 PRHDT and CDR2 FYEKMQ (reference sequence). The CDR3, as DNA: TGTGCCAGCAGCTCCGACAGGGTCGGTTCACCCCTCCACTTT. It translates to CASSSDRVGSPLHF.

The CDR3 sequence is CSPTSGSRETQYF. The CDR3 DNA reads TGCAGTCCCACTAGCGGGAGTCGAGAGACCCAGTACTTC. The chain carries TRBV20-1 and TRBJ2-5, with 11 bases that match TRBD2. The J segment lost 4 bases and the V segment lost 8 bases, leaving 6 bases of the junction unmatched. Germline CDR1 and CDR2: DFQATT and SNEGSKA (reference sequence). The CDR3 runs 13 residues.

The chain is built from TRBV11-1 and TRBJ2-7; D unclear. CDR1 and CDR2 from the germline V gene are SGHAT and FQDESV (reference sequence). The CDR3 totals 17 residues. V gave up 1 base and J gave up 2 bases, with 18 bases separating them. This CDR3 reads CASSLGGSGLAPYEQYF. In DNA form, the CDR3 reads TGTGCCAGCAGCTTAGGCGGTTCCGGGCTGGCCCCCTACGAGCAGTACTTC.

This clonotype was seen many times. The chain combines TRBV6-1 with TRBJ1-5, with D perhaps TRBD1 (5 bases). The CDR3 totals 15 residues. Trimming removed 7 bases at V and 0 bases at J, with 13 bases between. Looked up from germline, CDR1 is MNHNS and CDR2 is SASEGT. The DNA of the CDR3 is TGTGCCAGCAAGGACATTTGGTATAGCAATCAGCCCCAGCATTTT. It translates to CASKDIWYSNQPQHF.

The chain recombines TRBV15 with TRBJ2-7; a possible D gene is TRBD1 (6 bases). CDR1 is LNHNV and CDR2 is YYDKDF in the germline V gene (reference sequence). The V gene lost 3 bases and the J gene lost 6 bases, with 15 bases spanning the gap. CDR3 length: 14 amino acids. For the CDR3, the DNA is TGTGCCACCAGCAGGGGGCAGGGGACGGGCGAGCAGTACTTC. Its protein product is CATSRGQGTGEQYF.

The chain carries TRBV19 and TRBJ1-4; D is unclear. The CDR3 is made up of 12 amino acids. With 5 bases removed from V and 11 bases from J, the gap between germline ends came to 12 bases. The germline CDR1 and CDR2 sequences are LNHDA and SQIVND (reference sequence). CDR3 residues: CASSPTGIKLFF. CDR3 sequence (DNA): TGTGCCAGTAGTCCCACGGGGATTAAACTGTTTTTT.

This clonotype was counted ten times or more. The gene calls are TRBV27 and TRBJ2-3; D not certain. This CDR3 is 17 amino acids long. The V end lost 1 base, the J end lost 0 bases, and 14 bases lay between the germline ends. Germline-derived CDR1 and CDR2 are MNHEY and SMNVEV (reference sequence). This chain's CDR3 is CASSLYGYAPSTDTQYF. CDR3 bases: TGTGCCAGCAGTTTATATGGATACGCACCTAGCACAGATACGCAGTATTTT.

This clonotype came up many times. The CDR3 region has the DNA TGTGCCAGCAGGACACCGACAGGTCAAAATGAAAAACTGTTTTTT. It codes for CASRTPTGQNEKLFF. This rearrangement joins TRBV12-3 or TRBV12-4 to TRBJ1-4; D possibly corresponds to TRBD1 (6 bases). V shed 6 bases and J shed 5 bases, with 16 bases lying between them. This CDR3 has 15 amino acids.

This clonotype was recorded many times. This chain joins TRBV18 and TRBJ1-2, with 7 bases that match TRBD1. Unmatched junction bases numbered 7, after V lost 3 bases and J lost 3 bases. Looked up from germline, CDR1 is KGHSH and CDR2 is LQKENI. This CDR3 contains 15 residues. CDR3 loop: CASSPDRARDYGYTF. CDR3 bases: TGTGCCAGCTCACCTGACAGGGCCCGGGACTATGGCTACACCTTC.

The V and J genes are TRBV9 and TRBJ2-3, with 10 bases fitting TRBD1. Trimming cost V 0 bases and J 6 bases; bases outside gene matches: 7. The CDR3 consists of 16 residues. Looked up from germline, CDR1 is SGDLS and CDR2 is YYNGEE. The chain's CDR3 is CASSVEGQGTGDTQYF. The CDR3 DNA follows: TGTGCCAGCAGCGTAGAGGGACAGGGGACCGGGGATACGCAGTATTTT.

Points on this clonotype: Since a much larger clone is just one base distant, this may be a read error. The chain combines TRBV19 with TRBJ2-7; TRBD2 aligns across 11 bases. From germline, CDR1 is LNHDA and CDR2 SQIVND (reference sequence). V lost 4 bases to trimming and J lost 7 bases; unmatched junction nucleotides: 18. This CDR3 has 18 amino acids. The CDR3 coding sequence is TGTGCCAGTAGTACCCCGACTAGCGGGGCGGTCTCCTACAATGAGCAGTACTTC. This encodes CASSTPTSGAVSYNEQYF.

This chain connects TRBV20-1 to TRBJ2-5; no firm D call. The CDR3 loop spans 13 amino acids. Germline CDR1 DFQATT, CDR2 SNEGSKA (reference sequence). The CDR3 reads CNKWVANQETQYF. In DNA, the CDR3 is TGCAATAAATGGGTCGCCAATCAGGAGACCCAGTACTTC.

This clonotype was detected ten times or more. The CDR3 spells CASRAIDFELFF. The DNA of the CDR3 is TGTGCCAGCAGGGCCATCGATTTCGAACTGTTTTTT. The gene calls are TRBV2 and TRBJ1-4; D gene uncertain. The CDR3 is 12 residues long. Trimming shortened V by 6 bases and J by 12 bases, and 14 bases separated the two germline ends. CDR1 and CDR2 (germline): SNHLY, FYNNEI.

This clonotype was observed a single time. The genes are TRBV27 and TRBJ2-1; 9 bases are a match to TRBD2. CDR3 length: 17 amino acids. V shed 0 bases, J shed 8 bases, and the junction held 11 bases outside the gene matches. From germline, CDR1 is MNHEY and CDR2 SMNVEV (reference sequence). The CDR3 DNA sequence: TGTGCCAGCAGTTTATCGCAGCTTAGCGGGAGCTTTGATGAGCAGTTCTTC. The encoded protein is CASSLSQLSGSFDEQFF.

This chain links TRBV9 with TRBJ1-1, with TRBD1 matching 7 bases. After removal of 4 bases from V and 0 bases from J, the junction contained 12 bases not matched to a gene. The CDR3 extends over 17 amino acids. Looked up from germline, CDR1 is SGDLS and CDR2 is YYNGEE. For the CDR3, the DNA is TGTGCCAGCAGCCATCCCAAGGAGGGGGCGATGAACACTGAAGCTTTCTTT. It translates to CASSHPKEGAMNTEAFF.

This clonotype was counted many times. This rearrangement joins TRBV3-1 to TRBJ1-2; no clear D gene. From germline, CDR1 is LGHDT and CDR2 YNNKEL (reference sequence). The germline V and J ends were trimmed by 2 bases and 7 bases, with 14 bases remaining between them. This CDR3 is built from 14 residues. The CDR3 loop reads CASSQLAGGSGYTF. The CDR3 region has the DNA TGTGCCAGCAGCCAACTAGCCGGCGGGTCTGGCTACACCTTC.

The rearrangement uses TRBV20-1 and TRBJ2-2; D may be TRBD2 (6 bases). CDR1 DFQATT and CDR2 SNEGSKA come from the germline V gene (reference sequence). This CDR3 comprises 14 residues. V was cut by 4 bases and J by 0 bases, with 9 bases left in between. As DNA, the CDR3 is TGCAGTGCTACCGGACTACCGAACACCGGGGAGCTGTTTTTT. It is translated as CSATGLPNTGELFF.